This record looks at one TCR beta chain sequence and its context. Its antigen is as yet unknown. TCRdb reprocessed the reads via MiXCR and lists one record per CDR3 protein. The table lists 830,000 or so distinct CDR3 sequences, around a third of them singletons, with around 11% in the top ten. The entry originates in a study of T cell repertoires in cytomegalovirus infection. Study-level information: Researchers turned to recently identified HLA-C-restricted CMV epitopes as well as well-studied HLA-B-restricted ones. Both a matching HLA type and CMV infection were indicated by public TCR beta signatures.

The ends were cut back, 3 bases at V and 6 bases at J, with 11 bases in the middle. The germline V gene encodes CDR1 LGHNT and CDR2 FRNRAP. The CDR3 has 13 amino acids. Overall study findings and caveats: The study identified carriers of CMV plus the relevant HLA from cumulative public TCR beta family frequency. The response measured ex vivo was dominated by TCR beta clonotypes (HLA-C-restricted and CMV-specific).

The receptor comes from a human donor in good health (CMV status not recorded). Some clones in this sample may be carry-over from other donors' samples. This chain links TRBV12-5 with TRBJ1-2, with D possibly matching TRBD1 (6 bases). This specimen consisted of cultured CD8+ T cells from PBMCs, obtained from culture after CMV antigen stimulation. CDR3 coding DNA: TGTGCTAGTGGTTTACGGGGGCTAGATGGCTACACCTTC. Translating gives CASGLRGLDGYTF.